The clone carrying this T cell receptor beta chain was detected a few times. The data belong to a study of blood T cells in healthy people across ages. Trimming took 1 base from V and 9 from J; bases not matched to a gene: 8. Germline CDR1 LGHNA, CDR2 YSLEER. The CDR3 has 15 residues. Samples each had at least 5 micrograms of total RNA extracted. A second 7 to 11 cycle PCR used barcoded and J-beta primers. Through a template-switch adaptor with 12 random nucleotides, each cDNA molecule received a tag. TCRdb re-called the 5' RACE reads with MiXCR, one entry per CDR3 protein. Seen here are 780,000 or so distinct CDR3 sequences, approximately 60% observed once, and the top ten hold 20% to 30%.

This TCR came from a man aged 35 to 55 in good health. This chain links TRBV4-3 with TRBJ2-1; 8 bases agree with TRBD2. The sample was blood. CDR3 protein: CASSQGLAREAEQFF. CDR3 nucleotides: TGCGCCAGCAGCCAAGGTTTAGCGCGGGAGGCTGAGCAGTTCTTC.